This passage covers 21 T cell receptor beta chains from one sample sequenced in a study of metastatic and nonmetastatic thyroid tumors. TCRdb re-processed the PCR reads through MiXCR. Of about 36,000 clones in the sample, more than 20% were seen once. Thyroid surgery was preceded by no treatment in any patient. Sequencing was performed on blood. The receptor set was obtained from a female donor with papillary thyroid cancer or a benign thyroid nodule (not recorded which). Some clones in this sample may be carry-over from other donors' samples.

This clone has only one observation. With a much larger clone just one base away, this may be a read error. J is TRBJ2-7 and V is TRBV5-5; 9 bases match TRBD1. The CDR3 runs 14 residues. The germline V gene has CDR1 SGHKS and CDR2 YYEKEE (reference sequence). The CDR3 DNA follows: TGTGCCAGCATCTTGTGGGACAGGGACCACGAGCAGTACTTC. It yields the protein CASILWDRDHEQYF.

Turning to this clone: The junction departs from the called germline gene at one end, perhaps through a read error. The chain joins TRBV20-1 to TRBJ2-7; 7 bases map to TRBD1. Germline values: CDR1 DFQATT, CDR2 SNEGSKA (reference sequence). The CDR3 is 13 residues long. The CDR3 loop reads CSAVRQGTYGQYF. The CDR3 coding sequence is TGCAGTGCTGTCAGACAGGGAACCTACGGGCAGTACTTC.

This clone was observed at least ten times. V and J are TRBV20-1 and TRBJ1-4; TRBD1 matches 8 bases. CDR1 DFQATT and CDR2 SNEGSKA come from the germline V gene (reference sequence). There are 14 residues in the CDR3. V lost 6 bases, J lost 7 bases, and 10 bases stayed unmatched. CDR3 loop: CSANHPGQVEKLFF. CDR3 coding DNA: TGCAGTGCCAACCATCCGGGACAGGTTGAAAAACTGTTTTTT.

This clone was detected many times. V is TRBV6-1 and J is TRBJ2-7, with D possibly matching TRBD1 (5 bases). The CDR3 runs 11 residues. The germline V gene encodes CDR1 MNHNS and CDR2 SASEGT. Trimming took 8 bases from V and 4 from J, leaving 9 bases between them. Here the CDR3 DNA reads TGTGCCAGCGCCCAGGGATACGAGCAGTACTTC. It specifies CASAQGYEQYF.

This clone showed up many times. CDR3 loop: CSALRDRDYNEQFF. In nucleotides, the CDR3 is TGCAGCGCCCTCCGGGACAGGGATTACAATGAGCAGTTCTTC. The chain uses TRBV29-1 and TRBJ2-1, with 9 positions matching TRBD1. The CDR3 length is 14 residues. Germline CDR1 reads SQVTM; CDR2 reads ANQGSEA. J gave up 4 bases and V 7 bases, and 8 bases lay outside the gene matches.

This rearrangement joins TRBV20-1 to TRBJ2-1; TRBD2 is a possible D gene (5 bases). Trimming took 6 bases from V and 0 from J, leaving 15 bases between them. From germline, CDR1 is DFQATT and CDR2 SNEGSKA (reference sequence). This CDR3 spans 15 amino acids. The CDR3 protein is CSAAVRGSSYNEQFF. CDR3 DNA: TGCAGTGCGGCGGTGCGTGGGAGCTCCTACAATGAGCAGTTCTTC.

This clone is medium-sized (0.01 to 0.1%) by share. The chain couples TRBV6-1 to TRBJ2-5; D is unclear. The germline gives CDR1 MNHNS, CDR2 SASEGT. This CDR3 has 13 residues. V lost 6 bases and J lost 6, with 14 bases in between. CDR3 sequence: CASSDGRGKTQYF. Here the CDR3 DNA reads TGTGCCAGCAGCGATGGCCGAGGAAAGACCCAGTACTTC.

This clone was recorded at least ten times. The V call is TRBV5-1, the J call TRBJ2-7, with no clear D. The germline V and J ends were trimmed by 4 bases and 1 base, with 6 bases remaining between them. The length of the CDR3 is 12 residues. Germline V lookup: CDR1 SGHRS, CDR2 YFSETQ. The CDR3 DNA reads as TGCGCCAGCAGCGGATATTCCTACGAGCAGTACTTC. Translated: CASSGYSYEQYF.

At least ten counts were recorded for this clone. This CDR3 reads CSARVAESYGYTF. DNA of the CDR3: TGCAGTGCTAGAGTGGCGGAAAGCTATGGCTACACCTTC. The chain combines TRBV20-1 with TRBJ1-2; D unresolved. The germline V and J ends were trimmed by 1 base and 4 bases, with 10 bases remaining between them. Germline V gives CDR1 DFQATT, CDR2 SNEGSKA (reference sequence). The CDR3 extends over 13 amino acids.

This clone was detected many times. This sequence joins TRBV10-1 and TRBJ2-1, with D unresolved. Between the trimmed V and J ends, which lost 2 bases and 0 bases, there was a span of 8 bases. This CDR3 is built from 15 residues. The germline V gene encodes CDR1 WNHNN and CDR2 SYGVQD (reference sequence). Written as DNA, the CDR3 is TGCGCCAGCAGTGAGCGCCGGAGCTCCTACAATGAGCAGTTCTTC. Amino acids: CASSERRSSYNEQFF.

The chain carries TRBV6-2 or TRBV6-3 and TRBJ2-5; D is possibly TRBD2 (6 bases). Germline CDR1 is MNHEY and CDR2 is SVGEGT. The CDR3 consists of 14 residues. V lost 2 bases and J 7 bases, leaving 14 bases between the germline ends. CDR3 region: CASSYGAPGVTQYF. The DNA of the CDR3 is TGTGCCAGCAGTTACGGGGCGCCGGGGGTGACCCAGTACTTC.

V usage is TRBV6-2 or TRBV6-3 and J usage is TRBJ1-2, with D tentatively TRBD1 (5 bases). CDR1 is MNHEY and CDR2 is SVGEGT in the germline V gene. Trimming left V 2 bases short and J 4 bases short, with 8 bases between. This CDR3 comprises 13 residues. The CDR3 region is CASSYTGAYGYTF. CDR3 bases: TGTGCCAGCAGTTACACAGGAGCCTATGGCTACACCTTC.

This chain joins TRBV24-1 and TRBJ1-1, with D unclear. This CDR3 region has 17 residues. V gave up 6 bases and J gave up 2 bases, with 21 bases separating them. Germline V gene data show CDR1 as KGHDR and CDR2 as SFDVKD. CDR3 coding DNA: TGTGCCACCAGTTACTTGCAGGCAGGAGGTGTAAACACTGAAGCTTTCTTT. Its protein is CATSYLQAGGVNTEAFF.

This clone has a count of ten or more. A read error may account for a junction end that differs from germline. In the same sample, other DNA sequences code for this CDR3. The DNA of the CDR3 is TGTGCCAGCAGTGATTTGGCGGGAGGGCCAGATACGCAGTATTTC. Its protein product is CASSDLAGGPDTQYF. The V call is TRBV6-1, the J call TRBJ2-3, with 9 bases fitting TRBD2. CDR1 is MNHNS and CDR2 is SASEGT in the germline V gene. This CDR3 has 15 residues.

This clone showed up many times. The chain joins TRBV19 to TRBJ2-5; TRBD2 matches 11 bases. This CDR3 region has 13 residues. V shed 5 bases, J shed 14 bases, and the junction held 10 bases outside the gene matches. CDR1 LNHDA and CDR2 SQIVND come from the germline V gene (reference sequence). The CDR3 is CASSFGTSGAYYF. The CDR3 DNA reads TGTGCCAGTAGTTTCGGGACTAGCGGCGCTTATTACTTC.

This rearrangement joins TRBV7-2 to TRBJ2-1, with D hard to call. The germline CDR1 and CDR2 sequences are SGHTA and FQGNSA. The V gene lost 2 bases and the J gene lost 4 bases, with 9 bases spanning the gap. There are 14 residues in the CDR3. The CDR3 reads CASSLPLQYNEQFF. CDR3 in DNA: TGTGCCAGCAGCTTACCCTTGCAGTACAATGAGCAGTTCTTC. Full variable domain (outside the CDR3, taken from reference TRBV7-2 and TRBJ2-1): GAGVSQSPSNKVTEKGKDVELRCDPISGHTALYWYRQSLGQGLEFLIYFQGNSAPDKSGLPSDRFSAERTGGSVSTLTIQRTQQEDSAVYLCASSLPLQYNEQFFGPGTRLTVL.

This clone is termed large. The chain has TRBV4-1 and TRBJ1-2; a weak D match, TRBD1 (6 bases). V lost 1 base and J lost 1, with 10 bases in between. This CDR3 spans 15 amino acids. Germline CDR1 MGHRA, CDR2 YSYEKL. The CDR3 bases are TGCGCCAGCAGCCAAGGGAGGGGGAATAACTATGGCTACACCTTC. This encodes CASSQGRGNNYGYTF.

This chain joins TRBV20-1 and TRBJ1-2, with a possible D match to TRBD1 (6 bases). The germline V gene has CDR1 DFQATT and CDR2 SNEGSKA (reference sequence). This CDR3 has 14 residues. The V end lost 6 bases, the J end lost 4 bases, and 18 bases lay between the germline ends. The CDR3 protein is CSAYDRWQSYGYTF. The CDR3 bases are TGCAGTGCGTATGACAGGTGGCAGTCCTATGGCTACACCTTC.

The table lists this clone with a few counts. The junction departs from the called germline gene at one end, perhaps through a read error. The chain couples TRBV6-1 to TRBJ1-2; D is unclear. Germline V gives CDR1 MNHNS, CDR2 SASEGT. This CDR3 is 16 amino acids long. DNA of the CDR3: TGTGCCAGCAGTGAAGCCCACCGGAACAGCGCGTATGGCTACAGCTTC. It is translated as CASSEAHRNSAYGYSF.

This clone has ten or more counts. The chain couples TRBV2 to TRBJ1-5; D remains unclear. V gave up 3 bases and J gave up 4 bases, with 16 bases separating them. Germline CDR1 and CDR2: SNHLY and FYNNEI. The CDR3 is 16 residues long. CDR3 in DNA: TGTGCCAGCAGTGACCCCCCCGCGGACCTAAATCAGCCCCAGCATTTT. Its protein product is CASSDPPADLNQPQHF.

The chain recombines TRBV6-1 with TRBJ1-5, with 8 bases aligning to TRBD1. With 6 bases clipped from V and 4 bases from J, the junction kept 5 bases outside the gene matches. The CDR3 has 14 residues. Germline loops: CDR1 MNHNS, CDR2 SASEGT. The CDR3 sequence: CASRTGGWNQPQHF. The CDR3 coding sequence is TGTGCCAGCAGAACAGGGGGGTGGAATCAGCCCCAGCATTTT.